This TCR beta chain derives from a study of blood T cell repertoires in COVID-19. Across the whole study: Collection of acute and convalescent COVID-19 samples took place in the United States, Italy and Spain. Sample material is recorded as cDNA or gDNA derived from T cells, B-cell-depleted T cells, or PBMCs.

The CDR3 consists of 15 residues. J was trimmed by 2 bases and V by 5 bases; bases with no gene match: 3. Germline assignment: CDR1 SEHNR and CDR2 FQNEAQ (reference sequence). Original analysis: Estimation of nucleated cell counts was performed using reference gene primer amplification. Libraries were prepared by immunoSEQ multiplex PCR; TCRdb keeps only in-frame clonotypes and omits some of them. The DNA was the basis for D and trimming; V, J and clone size are from that table. The data hold 70,000 or so clones, with around 75% observed a single time. This clonotype originated in a man aged 70 or older with acute or convalescent COVID-19. The sequenced material came from peripheral blood. The chain employs TRBV7-9 and TRBJ2-6; 7 bases are a match to TRBD1. CDR3: CASSDGQAGANVLTF. The CDR3 bases are TGTGCCAGCAGCGACGGACAGGCTGGGGCCAACGTCCTGACTTTC. Supplemented by reference TRBV7-9 and TRBJ2-6, the full variable domain reads DTGVSQNPRHKITKRGQNVTFRCDPISEHNRLYWYRQTLGQGPEFLTYFQNEAQLEKSRLLSDRFSAERPKGSFSTLEIQRTEQGDSAMYLCASSDGQAGANVLTFGAGSRLTVL.